The rows below give T cell receptor beta chains drawn from one sample of a study of cytomegalovirus exposure and HLA in healthy donors. The assay was immunoSEQ multiplex PCR, and TCRdb's table has in-frame clones only and misses some. The sample yields around 94,000 clones, about 81% seen once. The sample taken for sequencing was PBMCs. These receptors were taken from a man younger than 35 in good health and CMV-seronegative. Each CDR3 is given with its conserved first and last residue. The D gene is left open where the match is weak. Expanded clones are given a class, and other clones once, few, many or no size at all.

j_call	v_call	d_call	clone_size	cdr3_aa	cdr3_nt
TRBJ1-2	TRBV7-3	TRBD1	-	CASSPGTGARINYGYTF	TGTGCCAGCAGCCCCGGGACAGGGGCCCGAATCAACTATGGCTACACCTTC
TRBJ2-1	TRBV9	TRBD1	-	CASSDRDRGPLAEQFF	TGTGCCAGCAGCGACAGGGACAGGGGGCCCTTGGCTGAGCAGTTCTTC
TRBJ1-2	TRBV6-6	TRBD1	once	CASSGTGGGGGYTF	TGTGCCAGCAGCGGGACAGGGGGCGGAGGCGGCTACACCTTC
TRBJ1-4	TRBV5-4	TRBD1	once	CASSGQGGSNEKLFF	TGTGCCAGCAGCGGACAGGGGGGCTCTAATGAAAAACTGTTTTTT
TRBJ2-1	TRBV19	TRBD2	-	CASKGVGTSLNEQFF	TGTGCCAGTAAGGGGGTCGGGACTAGCTTGAATGAGCAGTTCTTC
TRBJ2-1	TRBV11-3	-	-	CASSEPGYNEQFF	TGTGCCAGCAGCGAACCGGGCTACAATGAGCAGTTCTTC
TRBJ1-1	TRBV7-9	-	-	CASSHTGWDTEAFF	TGTGCCAGCAGCCACACAGGGTGGGACACTGAAGCTTTCTTT
TRBJ2-5	TRBV7-9	TRBD2	-	CASSPLAGGQETQYF	TGTGCCAGCAGCCCTCTAGCGGGAGGGCAAGAGACCCAGTACTTC
TRBJ1-2	TRBV4-3	-	once	CASSQVVGHNYGYTF	TGCGCCAGCAGCCAAGTGGTGGGCCACAACTATGGCTACACCTTC
TRBJ2-1	TRBV9	TRBD2	-	CASSFSGSYNEQFF	TGTGCCAGCAGTTTTAGCGGGAGTTACAATGAGCAGTTCTTC
TRBJ1-1	TRBV19	-	-	CASSIPGEYTEAFF	TGTGCCAGTAGTATCCCGGGGGAGTACACTGAAGCTTTCTTT